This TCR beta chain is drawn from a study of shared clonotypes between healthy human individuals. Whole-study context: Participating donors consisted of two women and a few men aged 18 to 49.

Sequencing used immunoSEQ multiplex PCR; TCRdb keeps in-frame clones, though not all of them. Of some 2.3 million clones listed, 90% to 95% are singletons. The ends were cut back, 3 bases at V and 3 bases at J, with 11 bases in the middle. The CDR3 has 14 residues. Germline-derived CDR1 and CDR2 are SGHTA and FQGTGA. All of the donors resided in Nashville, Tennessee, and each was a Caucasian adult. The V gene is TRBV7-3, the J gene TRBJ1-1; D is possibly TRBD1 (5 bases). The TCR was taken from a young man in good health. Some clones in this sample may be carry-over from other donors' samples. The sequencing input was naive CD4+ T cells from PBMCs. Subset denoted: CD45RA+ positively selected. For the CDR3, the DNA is TGTGCCAGCAGCTTCACGGGGCGTGACACTGAAGCTTTCTTT. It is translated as CASSFTGRDTEAFF.